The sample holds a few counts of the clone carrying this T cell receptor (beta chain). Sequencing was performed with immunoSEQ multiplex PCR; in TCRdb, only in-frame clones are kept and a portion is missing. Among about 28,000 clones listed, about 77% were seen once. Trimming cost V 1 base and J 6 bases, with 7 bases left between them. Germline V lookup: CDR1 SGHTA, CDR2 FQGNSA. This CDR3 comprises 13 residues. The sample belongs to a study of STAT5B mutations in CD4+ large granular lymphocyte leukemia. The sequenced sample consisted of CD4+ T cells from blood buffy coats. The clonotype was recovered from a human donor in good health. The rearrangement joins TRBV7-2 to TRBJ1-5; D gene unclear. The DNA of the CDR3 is TGTGCCAGCAGCTTAGTGGGGAGTCAGCCCCAGCATTTT. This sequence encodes CASSLVGSQPQHF.